This TCR beta chain is from a study of blood T cell repertoires in COVID-19. Study-level background: The origin of the acute and convalescent COVID-19 samples was the United States, Italy and Spain.

Germline trimming cut 8 bases from V and 0 bases from J; bases unmatched to any gene: 2. The CDR3 contains 14 residues. Germline V lookup: CDR1 ENHRY, CDR2 SYGVKD. Sequenced by immunoSEQ multiplex PCR; TCRdb stores in-frame clones only, minus some. Here the sample spans roughly 20,000 clones, about 85% being singletons. Specimen: peripheral blood. The chain couples TRBV10-3 to TRBJ2-2; 8 bases align to TRBD1. This TCR was recovered from a human donor with active COVID-19. The donor label of this sample is uncertain. DNA of the CDR3: TGTGCCATCGAGGACAGGGCGAACACCGGGGAGCTGTTTTTT. Its protein product is CAIEDRANTGELFF.